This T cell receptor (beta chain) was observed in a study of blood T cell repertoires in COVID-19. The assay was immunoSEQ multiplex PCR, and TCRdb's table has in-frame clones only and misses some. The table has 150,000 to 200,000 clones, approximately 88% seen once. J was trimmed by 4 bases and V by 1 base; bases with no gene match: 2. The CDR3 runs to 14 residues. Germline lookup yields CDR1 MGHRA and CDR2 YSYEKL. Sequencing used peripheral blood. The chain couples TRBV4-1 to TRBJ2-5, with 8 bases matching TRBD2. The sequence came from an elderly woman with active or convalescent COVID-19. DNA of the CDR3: TGCGCCAGCAGCCAAGGGACTAGCCGAGAGACCCAGTACTTC. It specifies CASSQGTSRETQYF.